Below are 23 T cell receptor beta chains sequenced from a single sample in a study of CD8 T cells in ankylosing spondylitis. TCRdb used MiXCR to reprocess the 5' RACE reads, holding one entry per CDR3 protein. This table holds roughly 150,000 distinct CDR3 sequences, roughly 34% found once. The specimen was synovial fluid, either unsorted or a sorted T cell fraction (not recorded which). Receptors were obtained from a male donor with ankylosing spondylitis.

The chain couples TRBV7-9 to TRBJ1-1; D is perhaps TRBD1 (5 bases). Trimming left V 2 bases short and J 5 bases short, with 9 bases between. The CDR3 is 13 residues long. Germline V gene sequence: CDR1 SEHNR, CDR2 FQNEAQ (reference sequence). CDR3 nucleotide sequence: TGTGCCAGCAGCTTAATATCAGGGACTGAAGCTTTCTTT. Protein product: CASSLISGTEAFF.

Only a few counts were recorded for this clonotype. This chain connects TRBV5-1 to TRBJ2-5, with 7 nucleotides matching TRBD1. Germline lookup yields CDR1 SGHRS and CDR2 YFSETQ. The CDR3 has 14 residues. The J segment lost 2 bases and the V segment lost 3 bases, leaving 4 bases of the junction unmatched. CDR3 DNA sequence: TGCGCCAGCAGCTGGGGGACAGCTCAAGAGACCCAGTACTTC. This codes for CASSWGTAQETQYF.

This clonotype was observed a few times. The rearrangement joins TRBV20-1 to TRBJ2-7, with 9 bases identical to TRBD1. This CDR3 region has 16 residues. After removal of 2 bases from V and 5 bases from J, the junction contained 13 bases not matched to a gene. In germline, CDR1 is DFQATT, CDR2 SNEGSKA (reference sequence). The CDR3 DNA reads TGCAGTGCTAGATCGGATTCGTTGGGACAGGGTGACGAGCAGTACTTC. This encodes CSARSDSLGQGDEQYF.

This clonotype was observed many times. The gene calls are TRBV7-9 and TRBJ1-6, with D uncertain. Trimming shortened V by 5 bases and J by 5 bases, and 4 bases separated the two germline ends. Looked up from germline, CDR1 is SEHNR and CDR2 is FQNEAQ (reference sequence). The CDR3 runs 12 residues. The CDR3: CASSRDNSPLHF. CDR3 bases: TGTGCCAGCAGCCGAGATAATTCACCCCTCCACTTT.

This clonotype has a handful of counts. The chain combines TRBV2 with TRBJ1-4; 7 bases map to TRBD1. CDR1 and CDR2 (germline): SNHLY, FYNNEI. Trimming cost V 7 bases and J 6 bases; bases outside gene matches: 5. This CDR3 has 13 residues. CDR3 sequence reads: CASKRGLDEKLFF. The CDR3 DNA reads as TGTGCCAGCAAGAGGGGGCTTGATGAAAAACTGTTTTTT.

This clonotype was recorded a few times. The rearrangement uses TRBV2 and TRBJ2-7, with TRBD2 matching 10 bases. Trimming removed 7 bases from V and 0 bases from J; junction bases left unmatched: 3. Looked up from germline, CDR1 is SNHLY and CDR2 is FYNNEI. The CDR3 consists of 14 residues. CDR3 DNA sequence: TGTGCCAGCAAACCTAGCGGGGGCTCCTACGAGCAGTACTTC. This encodes CASKPSGGSYEQYF.

The chain couples TRBV7-6 to TRBJ2-3, with D hard to call. In germline, CDR1 is SGHVS, CDR2 FNYEAQ. Trimming shortened V by 5 bases and J by 2 bases, and 8 bases separated the two germline ends. The CDR3 extends over 13 amino acids. The CDR3 DNA is TGTGCCAGCAGCCTTCAACTCACAGATACGCAGTATTTT. Amino acids: CASSLQLTDTQYF.

The chain employs TRBV4-1 and TRBJ2-6; D is undetermined. Germline V CDR1 and CDR2: MGHRA, YSYEKL. V shed 0 bases and J shed 1 base, with 10 bases lying between them. The CDR3 is 17 residues long. The CDR3 region is CASSQEFRTSGANVLTF. The CDR3 coding sequence is TGCGCCAGCAGCCAAGAGTTCAGAACTTCTGGGGCCAACGTCCTGACTTTC.

The rearrangement uses TRBV6-5 and TRBJ2-3; no firm D call. The CDR3 is made up of 16 amino acids. In germline, CDR1 is MNHEY, CDR2 SVGAGI. Trimming removed 4 bases from V and 2 bases from J, with 16 bases in between. In DNA form, the CDR3 reads TGTGCCAGCAGTTTAAGAAGGGCTGGAGACACAGATACGCAGTATTTT. Amino acid sequence: CASSLRRAGDTDTQYF.

This clonotype was seen a handful of times. V gene TRBV9 combines with J gene TRBJ2-7; TRBD1 matches at 8 bases. V shed 4 bases, J shed 2 bases, and the junction held 5 bases outside the gene matches. CDR1 SGDLS and CDR2 YYNGEE come from the germline V gene. The CDR3 covers 14 residues. CDR3: CASSPRTGPYEQYF. DNA of the CDR3: TGTGCCAGCAGCCCCCGGACAGGGCCCTACGAGCAGTACTTC.

The V call is TRBV27, the J call TRBJ1-4; 7 nucleotides align to TRBD1. The CDR3 length is 18 residues. Germline V gene lookup returns CDR1 MNHEY and CDR2 SMNVEV (reference sequence). Unmatched junction bases numbered 13, after V lost 6 bases and J lost 0 bases. CDR3 residues: CASRPRGGGVATNEKLFF. The CDR3 DNA follows: TGTGCCAGCAGACCACGGGGAGGGGGCGTCGCAACTAATGAAAAACTGTTTTTT.

The rearrangement links TRBV18 to TRBJ2-7, with D possibly TRBD1 on 5 matching bases. The CDR3 is made up of 14 amino acids. Looked up from germline, CDR1 is KGHSH and CDR2 is LQKENI. V gave up 1 base and J gave up 4 bases, with 11 bases separating them. The CDR3 DNA is TGTGCCAGCTCACCACGAGAGACAGAGTACGAGCAGTACTTC. The encoded protein is CASSPRETEYEQYF.

This clonotype was observed a handful of times. This rearrangement joins TRBV4-3 to TRBJ1-2, with a possible D match to TRBD1 (6 bases). Per the germline V gene, CDR1 is LGHNA and CDR2 is YSLEER. V was clipped by 0 bases and J by 4 bases, with 15 bases between them. There are 16 residues in the CDR3. The CDR3 nucleotides are TGCGCCAGCAGCCAAGATACCGGGGGCGAAGTCTATGGCTACACCTTC. Its translation: CASSQDTGGEVYGYTF.

This clonotype was detected a few times. The chain uses TRBV29-1 and TRBJ1-2, with D tentatively TRBD1 (6 bases). Trimming took off 2 bases at V and 1 base at J, with 8 bases between the two ends. CDR3 length: 13 residues. Germline V gene sequence: CDR1 SQVTM, CDR2 ANQGSEA. The CDR3, as DNA: TGCAGCGTTGAATGGGACAATAACTATGGCTACACCTTC. It yields the protein CSVEWDNNYGYTF.

The chain combines TRBV6-1 with TRBJ1-5; D unclear. Germline assignment: CDR1 MNHNS and CDR2 SASEGT. CDR3 length: 15 residues. V lost 9 bases and J 2 bases, leaving 17 bases between the germline ends. This CDR3 reads CASRRNANGNQPQHF. The CDR3 DNA is TGTGCCAGTCGACGGAATGCCAATGGCAATCAGCCCCAGCATTTT.

The rearrangement uses TRBV7-2 and TRBJ2-5; TRBD2 matches at 8 bases. Germline V lookup: CDR1 SGHTA, CDR2 FQGNSA. V shed 2 bases, J shed 7 bases, and the junction held 6 bases outside the gene matches. CDR3 length equals 14 residues. This CDR3 reads CASSLPGGVRTQYF. In DNA form, the CDR3 reads TGTGCCAGCAGCTTACCGGGGGGGGTGCGGACCCAGTACTTC.

This clonotype showed up just a few times. The rearrangement uses TRBV5-1 and TRBJ2-7; D might be TRBD2 (6 bases). Germline loops: CDR1 SGHRS, CDR2 YFSETQ. This CDR3 contains 14 residues. Trimming cost V 4 bases and J 6 bases, with 17 bases left between them. CDR3 nucleotides: TGCGCCAGCAGCCTGGCGGCGGGGTTGGTCGAGCAGTACTTC. Residues: CASSLAAGLVEQYF.

This clonotype has a handful of counts. This rearrangement joins TRBV19 to TRBJ1-6, with 9 bases that match TRBD1. The CDR3 loop spans 14 amino acids. Trimming took 3 bases from V and 7 from J; bases not matched to a gene: 1. The V gene's germline CDR1 is LNHDA and CDR2 SQIVND (reference sequence). CDR3 DNA: TGTGCCAGTAGTATGGACAGGGGAAATTCACCCCTCCACTTT. Encoded protein: CASSMDRGNSPLHF.

This clonotype has a count of ten or more. CDR3 sequence reads: CASSPATGIGETQYF. The CDR3 DNA is TGTGCCAGCAGCCCAGCGACAGGGATAGGGGAGACCCAGTACTTC. V and J are TRBV7-2 and TRBJ2-5; 7 bases are a match to TRBD1. Trimming removed 5 bases from V and 5 bases from J; junction bases left unmatched: 11. This CDR3 comprises 15 residues. Looked up from germline, CDR1 is SGHTA and CDR2 is FQGNSA. Based on the CDR3 plus reference TRBV7-2 and TRBJ2-5, the full variable domain is GAGVSQSPSNKVTEKGKDVELRCDPISGHTALYWYRQSLGQGLEFLIYFQGNSAPDKSGLPSDRFSAERTGGSVSTLTIQRTQQEDSAVYLCASSPATGIGETQYFGPGTRLLVL.

The J gene is TRBJ2-1, the V gene TRBV11-3; TRBD1 agrees at 11 bases. Germline loops: CDR1 SGHNT, CDR2 YENEEA. The ends lost 3 bases at V and 7 bases at J; junction bases unmatched: 5. The CDR3 sequence is 15 residues long. The CDR3 sequence: CASSFGTGGRNEQFF. In DNA, the CDR3 is TGTGCCAGCAGCTTTGGGACAGGGGGAAGAAATGAGCAGTTCTTC.

This sequence joins TRBV9 and TRBJ2-3; 7 nucleotides line up with TRBD2. The trim removed 0 bases at V and 6 bases at J, leaving 4 bases unmatched. The CDR3 loop spans 14 amino acids. Germline CDR1 is SGDLS and CDR2 is YYNGEE. The CDR3 bases are TGTGCCAGCAGCGTAGCGGGGGGTAAGGATACGCAGTATTTT. It encodes CASSVAGGKDTQYF.

This clonotype appeared many times. CDR3 amino acids: CASSPWGIGGLKETQYF. The CDR3 DNA reads as TGTGCCAGCAGCCCATGGGGAATCGGGGGATTGAAAGAGACCCAGTACTTC. V is TRBV7-9 and J is TRBJ2-5, with a possible D match to TRBD2 (6 bases). The V and J ends lost 5 bases and 3 bases respectively, with 22 bases between them. CDR3 length equals 17 residues. Looked up from germline, CDR1 is SEHNR and CDR2 is FQNEAQ (reference sequence).

This clonotype came up many times. The genes are TRBV5-1 and TRBJ1-5; TRBD1 might be the D (6 bases). Trimming pared 0 bases from V and 12 bases from J, leaving 13 bases between. The germline V gene encodes CDR1 SGHRS and CDR2 YFSETQ. The CDR3 extends over 13 amino acids. The CDR3 loop reads CASSLALGGNQHF. The CDR3 nucleotides are TGCGCCAGCAGCTTGGCCCTAGGGGGTAACCAGCATTTT.